One sample yielded the 14 T cell receptor beta chains listed below, sequenced in a study of cytomegalovirus exposure and HLA in healthy donors. Both 60 Vbeta primers and 13 Jbeta primers went into the PCR. Produced via immunoSEQ multiplex PCR; TCRdb's table is partial and in-frame only. Here the sample spans 150,000 to 200,000 clones, roughly three quarters being singletons. Sequenced: PBMCs. The receptors stem from a male donor in good health and CMV-seropositive.

This chain uses TRBV15 with TRBJ2-2; 11 nucleotides line up with TRBD1. The CDR3 runs to 15 residues. From germline, CDR1 is LNHNV and CDR2 YYDKDF (reference sequence). V lost 3 bases to trimming and J lost 5 bases; unmatched junction nucleotides: 2. The CDR3 loop reads CATSSRDRGTGELFF. CDR3 coding DNA: TGTGCCACCAGCAGCCGGGACAGGGGGACCGGGGAGCTGTTTTTT.

The V gene is TRBV19, the J gene TRBJ1-1; D is unclear. The CDR3 runs to 14 residues. V gave up 3 bases and J gave up 0 bases, with 8 bases separating them. CDR1 is LNHDA, CDR2 SQIVND, per germline (reference sequence). CDR3 DNA: TGTGCCAGTAGTATGCAGGTACTGAACACTGAAGCTTTCTTT. Its translation is CASSMQVLNTEAFF.

This clone showed up just a few times. This chain uses TRBV6-6 with TRBJ1-5; D uncertain. V was clipped by 6 bases and J by 7 bases, with 13 bases between them. This CDR3 spans 13 amino acids. Germline CDR1 and CDR2: MNHNY and SVGAGI (reference sequence). DNA for the CDR3: TGTGCCAGCAGCCCTGGACTAAGACAGCCCCAGCATTTT. This encodes CASSPGLRQPQHF.

The rearrangement links TRBV4-1 to TRBJ1-2, with TRBD1 as a possible D gene (5 bases). This CDR3 contains 18 residues. The V gene lost 0 bases and the J gene lost 7 bases, with 24 bases spanning the gap. The germline V gene encodes CDR1 MGHRA and CDR2 YSYEKL. CDR3 loop: CASSQEPDGGVVYSGYTF. The CDR3 DNA reads as TGCGCCAGCAGCCAAGAGCCTGACGGGGGGGTAGTTTATAGTGGCTACACCTTC.

The rearrangement links TRBV4-2 to TRBJ2-5; 14 bases are a match to TRBD2. V was clipped by 0 bases and J by 3 bases; unmatched bases: 3. The CDR3 is 17 residues long. Germline V gene lookup returns CDR1 LGHNA and CDR2 YNFKEQ. CDR3 sequence: CASSQETSGGGKETQYF. DNA for the CDR3: TGTGCCAGCAGCCAAGAGACTAGCGGGGGGGGGAAAGAGACCCAGTACTTC.

The V and J genes are TRBV29-1 and TRBJ2-3; D possibly corresponds to TRBD1 (6 bases). Germline V gene sequence: CDR1 SQVTM, CDR2 ANQGSEA. The CDR3 sequence is 16 residues long. The V end was cut by 1 base, the J end by 3 bases, with 17 bases between. CDR3 nucleotides: TGCAGCGTTGAAGGGGGGCCTAGCCGGGGAACAGATACGCAGTATTTT. Translating it yields CSVEGGPSRGTDTQYF.

The gene calls are TRBV5-1 and TRBJ2-1, with 7 nucleotides matching TRBD2. The CDR3 has 14 amino acids. Losses at the gene ends were 5 bases for V and 5 bases for J; bases not matched to a gene: 7. Per germline, CDR1 SGHRS and CDR2 YFSETQ. CDR3 in amino acids: CASSSRGSHNEQFF. The DNA for the CDR3 is TGCGCCAGCAGTAGTCGCGGGAGCCACAATGAGCAGTTCTTC.

The chain combines TRBV5-1 with TRBJ1-2, with unresolved D. The germline gives CDR1 SGHRS, CDR2 YFSETQ. Trimming took off 0 bases at V and 8 bases at J, with 11 bases between the two ends. This CDR3 is built from 13 residues. The DNA of the CDR3 is TGCGCCAGCAGCTTGGTGGGCAGTAAGGGCTACACCTTC. This translates into CASSLVGSKGYTF.

The chain has TRBV19 and TRBJ2-3; 10 positions match TRBD2. After removal of 3 bases from V and 4 bases from J, the junction contained 7 bases not matched to a gene. Germline V gives CDR1 LNHDA, CDR2 SQIVND (reference sequence). CDR3 length: 16 residues. The CDR3 coding sequence is TGTGCCAGTAGTATGTCTAGCGGGGGAGACTCAGATACGCAGTATTTT. This codes for CASSMSSGGDSDTQYF.

The chain is built from TRBV6-4 and TRBJ2-3, with TRBD1 as a possible D gene (5 bases). V lost 4 bases, J lost 1 base, and 6 bases lay in between. Per germline, CDR1 MRHNA and CDR2 SNTAGT. The CDR3 is 13 amino acids. Written as DNA, the CDR3 is TGTGCCAGCAGTGTAGGGGGCACAGATACGCAGTATTTT. It is translated as CASSVGGTDTQYF.

The genes are TRBV4-3 and TRBJ1-1; TRBD1 might be the D (6 bases). CDR3 size: 14 residues. Trimming cost V 4 bases and J 4 bases, with 13 bases left between them. CDR1 is LGHNA, CDR2 YSLEER, per germline. This chain's CDR3 is CASSRGGSGTEAFF. The CDR3 nucleotides read TGCGCCAGCAGCCGAGGGGGTTCGGGCACTGAAGCTTTCTTT.

The chain uses TRBV9 and TRBJ1-3; TRBD1 agrees at 7 bases. CDR1 is SGDLS, CDR2 YYNGEE, per germline. V shed 2 bases and J 2 bases; nucleotides not matched to a gene: 7. The CDR3 spans 16 residues. The DNA for the CDR3 is TGTGCCAGCAGCGTTCCGGACAGGATTGCTGGAAACACCATATATTTT. Its translation: CASSVPDRIAGNTIYF.

The J gene is TRBJ2-2, the V gene TRBV19; 10 bases match TRBD1. The CDR3 has 16 residues. Looked up from germline, CDR1 is LNHDA and CDR2 is SQIVND (reference sequence). J gave up 4 bases and V 5 bases, and 7 bases lay outside the gene matches. The CDR3 region is CASSWGTGDLTGELFF. The CDR3 nucleotides read TGTGCCAGTAGTTGGGGGACAGGGGATCTCACCGGGGAGCTGTTTTTT.

The chain is built from TRBV27 and TRBJ2-3; D unclear. Germline V lookup: CDR1 MNHEY, CDR2 SMNVEV (reference sequence). CDR3 length: 14 amino acids. The ends were cut back, 2 bases at V and 2 bases at J, with 8 bases in the middle. The CDR3 sequence: CASSLGGYTDTQYF. Here the CDR3 DNA reads TGTGCCAGCAGTTTAGGCGGTTACACAGATACGCAGTATTTT.